This T cell receptor beta chain was sequenced during a study of OX40 agonist ivuxolimab in advanced cancers. Overall study context: Across the patients, intravenous ivuxolimab was delivered every 2 weeks at 0.01 to 10 mg/kg. Study results and caveats: Individuals who were partial responders at 0.1-3.0 mg/kg had clonal expansion that ranked among the lowest.

Method: immunoSEQ multiplex PCR; TCRdb's copy keeps in-frame clones and lacks some. This sample carries some 58,000 clones, 70% to 90% of them seen once, and the ten largest clones take around 0.8%. A remark on this clone: Its antigen is not known.

Germline V gene lookup returns CDR1 SGHTA and CDR2 FQGNSA. This CDR3 spans 16 amino acids. The V gene end was trimmed by 5 bases and the J gene end by 8 bases; junction bases not matched to a gene: 13. The sequence was obtained from an adult with an advanced solid tumor such as melanoma, head and neck, liver or kidney cancer. The J gene is TRBJ2-1, the V gene TRBV7-2; 9 bases fit TRBD1. The sample was CD4+ or CD8+ T cells sorted from blood, taken in a trial of the OX40 agonist ivuxolimab. The CDR3 region has the DNA TGTGCCAGCAGCCTTTCGACAGGGGGATCGTGGGATGAGCAGTTCTTC. This codes for CASSLSTGGSWDEQFF.